This is a list of T cell receptor beta chains from one sample in a study of blood T cell repertoires in COVID-19. Method: immunoSEQ multiplex PCR; TCRdb's copy keeps in-frame clones and lacks some. The data contain about 64,000 clones, over 75% of them singletons. Input material: peripheral blood. The source of these receptors is a woman aged 80 or over with active COVID-19. The CDR3 runs from the conserved cysteine through the conserved F or W. The order of the fields is CDR3 DNA, CDR3 protein, D gene, V gene, J gene, clone size. D genes are given only for firm matches. Clone size is stated in some rows and not others, as once, few, many or a class when expanded.

CDR3nt: TGTGCCATCAGTGAGGAGTCTGGACTAAAGGGACTAGCGGGAGGGCTTGACGACATTCAGTACTTC
CDR3aa: CAISEESGLKGLAGGLDDIQYF
d_gene: TRBD2
v_gene: TRBV10-3
j_gene: TRBJ2-4
abundance: .

CDR3nt: TGCGCCAGCAGTGATTCGCCGGGACTAGCGGCGTACGAGCAGTACTTC
CDR3aa: CASSDSPGLAAYEQYF
d_gene: TRBD2
v_gene: TRBV10-2
j_gene: TRBJ2-7
abundance: .

CDR3nt: TGTGCCAGCAGCTTACTATTTTCTAGGAACTCTGGGGCCAACGTCCTGACTTTC
CDR3aa: CASSLLFSRNSGANVLTF
d_gene: .
v_gene: TRBV11-2
j_gene: TRBJ2-6
abundance: .

CDR3nt: TGTGCCAGCAGTCCGGGACAAGCAAACACCGGGGAGCTGTTTTTT
CDR3aa: CASSPGQANTGELFF
d_gene: .
v_gene: TRBV27
j_gene: TRBJ2-2
abundance: .

CDR3nt: TGTGCCAGCAGTCTAGGGGGGAACACTGAAGCTTTCTTT
CDR3aa: CASSLGGNTEAFF
d_gene: .
v_gene: TRBV27
j_gene: TRBJ1-1
abundance: .

CDR3nt: TGTGCCAGCAGCTTAGCCAGTCGGGTTAACAATGAGCAGTTCTTC
CDR3aa: CASSLASRVNNEQFF
d_gene: .
v_gene: TRBV7-8
j_gene: TRBJ2-1
abundance: .

CDR3nt: TGTGCCAGCAGTGGGAGGTGGCTAGCGGGAGGGAACACCGGGGAGCTGTTTTTT
CDR3aa: CASSGRWLAGGNTGELFF
d_gene: TRBD2
v_gene: TRBV6-1
j_gene: TRBJ2-2
abundance: .

CDR3nt: TGTGCCAGCAGTGAAGCCGTCTACAATGAGCAGTTCTTC
CDR3aa: CASSEAVYNEQFF
d_gene: .
v_gene: TRBV2
j_gene: TRBJ2-1
abundance: .

CDR3nt: TGTGCCAGCTCACCCCCGGGTAGGGGGCAGGACACCGGGGAGCTGTTTTTT
CDR3aa: CASSPPGRGQDTGELFF
d_gene: TRBD1
v_gene: TRBV18
j_gene: TRBJ2-2
abundance: .

CDR3nt: TGTGCCAGCAGCCCGCAGGGCGGGGGAGAGGCCTACGAGCAGTACTTC
CDR3aa: CASSPQGGGEAYEQYF
d_gene: TRBD2
v_gene: TRBV5-4
j_gene: TRBJ2-7
abundance: .

CDR3nt: TGTGCCAGCAGTTTGCAGGGGGCTTATGGCTACACCTTC
CDR3aa: CASSLQGAYGYTF
d_gene: TRBD1
v_gene: TRBV28
j_gene: TRBJ1-2
abundance: once

CDR3nt: TGCGCCAGCAGCCACCGACAGGGCCCCTACGAGCAGTACTTC
CDR3aa: CASSHRQGPYEQYF
d_gene: TRBD1
v_gene: TRBV5-1
j_gene: TRBJ2-7
abundance: .

CDR3nt: TGTGCCAGCAGTTTCGGACAGGCAGAAGGGGGCAATCAGCCCCAGCATTTT
CDR3aa: CASSFGQAEGGNQPQHF
d_gene: TRBD1
v_gene: TRBV27
j_gene: TRBJ1-5
abundance: few

CDR3nt: TGTGCCAGCATGGGGTCAGGGAGGGGCTATGGCTACACCTTC
CDR3aa: CASMGSGRGYGYTF
d_gene: .
v_gene: TRBV6-5
j_gene: TRBJ1-2
abundance: .

CDR3nt: TGTGCCAGCAGTTTACCGGGACTAGCGGGAGGTGGGCAGTATTTT
CDR3aa: CASSLPGLAGGGQYF
d_gene: TRBD2
v_gene: TRBV6-2/TRBV6-3
j_gene: TRBJ2-3
abundance: .

CDR3nt: TGTGCCAGTAGTACGGGCAGGGAGGACTCTGGAAACACCATATATTTT
CDR3aa: CASSTGREDSGNTIYF
d_gene: .
v_gene: TRBV19
j_gene: TRBJ1-3
abundance: .

CDR3nt: TGTGCCAGCAGCTCCGGACAGCAGGCTTTCTTT
CDR3aa: CASSSGQQAFF
d_gene: .
v_gene: TRBV7-9
j_gene: TRBJ1-1
abundance: once

CDR3nt: TGCGCCAGCAGCTCGGGAAATAATAATTCACCCCTCCACTTT
CDR3aa: CASSSGNNNSPLHF
d_gene: .
v_gene: TRBV5-1
j_gene: TRBJ1-6
abundance: .

CDR3nt: TGTGCCAGCAGTTTTACTAGTTCTTACAATGAGCAGTTCTTC
CDR3aa: CASSFTSSYNEQFF
d_gene: .
v_gene: TRBV27
j_gene: TRBJ2-1
abundance: .

CDR3nt: TGTGCCAGCAGTTTAGGGCCCCAAGCTTTCTTT
CDR3aa: CASSLGPQAFF
d_gene: .
v_gene: TRBV12-3/TRBV12-4
j_gene: TRBJ1-1
abundance: once

CDR3nt: TGTGCCAGCAGTTTTGGGGGGGGTTGGCTTTCGAGATCTGGGGCCAACGTCCTGACTTTC
CDR3aa: CASSFGGGWLSRSGANVLTF
d_gene: TRBD2
v_gene: TRBV28
j_gene: TRBJ2-6
abundance: once

CDR3nt: TGTGCCAGCAGCCCTCCCGGTGGGACCCAGTACTTC
CDR3aa: CASSPPGGTQYF
d_gene: .
v_gene: TRBV7-9
j_gene: TRBJ2-5
abundance: once

CDR3nt: TGTGCCAGCAGCCCAGTGACAGGGGGGATTCGTGATTCACCCCTCCACTTT
CDR3aa: CASSPVTGGIRDSPLHF
d_gene: TRBD1
v_gene: TRBV7-7
j_gene: TRBJ1-6
abundance: few

CDR3nt: TGTGCCAGCAGCTACAGTAGCGGGGGGGCTACCGGGGAGCTGTTTTTT
CDR3aa: CASSYSSGGATGELFF
d_gene: TRBD2
v_gene: TRBV11-1
j_gene: TRBJ2-2
abundance: .

CDR3nt: TGTGCCAGCAGGCGGGGACAGGGACCCCAAGAGACCCAGTACTTC
CDR3aa: CASRRGQGPQETQYF
d_gene: TRBD1
v_gene: TRBV5-5
j_gene: TRBJ2-5
abundance: once

CDR3nt: TGTGCCAGCAGCAAAACTAGCGGGCGTTACAATGAGCAGTTCTTC
CDR3aa: CASSKTSGRYNEQFF
d_gene: TRBD2
v_gene: TRBV6-5
j_gene: TRBJ2-1
abundance: .

CDR3nt: TGTGCCATCAGTGACAGGGGGAGTCAGCCCCAGCATTTT
CDR3aa: CAISDRGSQPQHF
d_gene: TRBD1
v_gene: TRBV10-3
j_gene: TRBJ1-5
abundance: .

CDR3nt: TGCGCCAGCAGCTTGGGAGGGACAGGGGTTTACGAGCAGTACTTC
CDR3aa: CASSLGGTGVYEQYF
d_gene: TRBD1
v_gene: TRBV5-1
j_gene: TRBJ2-7
abundance: .

CDR3nt: TGTGCCAGCAGTTCGGGTTCGGGTACGAGTGGAAACACCATATATTTT
CDR3aa: CASSSGSGTSGNTIYF
d_gene: .
v_gene: TRBV28
j_gene: TRBJ1-3
abundance: .